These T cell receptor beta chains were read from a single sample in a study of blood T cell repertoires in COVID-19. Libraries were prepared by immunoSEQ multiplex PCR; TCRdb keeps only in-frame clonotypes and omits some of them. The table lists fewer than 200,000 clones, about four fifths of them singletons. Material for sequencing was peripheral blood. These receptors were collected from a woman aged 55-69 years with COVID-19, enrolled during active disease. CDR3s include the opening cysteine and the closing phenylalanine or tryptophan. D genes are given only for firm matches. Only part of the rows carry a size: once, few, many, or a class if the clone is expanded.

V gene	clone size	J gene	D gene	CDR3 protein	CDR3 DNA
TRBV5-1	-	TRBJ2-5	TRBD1	CASSLAGTGTQETQYF	TGCGCCAGCAGCTTGGCGGGGACAGGGACACAAGAGACCCAGTACTTC
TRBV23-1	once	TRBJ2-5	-	CASSHQTGRQETQYF	TGCGCCAGCAGTCATCAGACAGGGAGGCAAGAGACCCAGTACTTC
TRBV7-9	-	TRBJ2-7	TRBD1	CASSGVGNRGNYEQYF	TGTGCCAGCAGCGGGGTGGGGAACAGGGGGAATTACGAGCAGTACTTC
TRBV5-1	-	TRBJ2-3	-	CASSFDGGSTDTQYF	TGCGCCAGCAGCTTTGACGGCGGCAGCACAGATACGCAGTATTTT
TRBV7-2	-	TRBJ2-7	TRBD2	CASSLVTSGTYEQYF	TGTGCCAGCAGCTTAGTTACTAGCGGAACCTACGAGCAGTACTTC
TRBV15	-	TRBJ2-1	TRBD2	CATSRDLAGGLGEQFF	TGTGCCACCAGCAGAGATCTAGCGGGAGGGCTGGGTGAGCAGTTCTTC
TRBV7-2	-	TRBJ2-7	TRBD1	CASRGPGQGAAYEQYF	TGTGCCAGCAGGGGCCCGGGACAGGGGGCGGCCTACGAGCAGTACTTC
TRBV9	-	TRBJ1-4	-	CASSYDLGAEEKLFF	TGTGCCAGCAGCTACGATTTAGGGGCGGAAGAAAAACTGTTTTTT
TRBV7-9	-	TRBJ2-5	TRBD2	CASSLSGLAIRETQYF	TGTGCCAGCAGCCTCTCAGGACTAGCGATTAGGGAGACCCAGTACTTC
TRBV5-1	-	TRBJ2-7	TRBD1	CASSLRNGQGSYEQYF	TGCGCCAGCAGCTTGCGTAATGGACAGGGCAGCTACGAGCAGTACTTC
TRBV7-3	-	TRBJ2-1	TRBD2	CASRTEPLAGGYNEQFF	TGTGCCAGCAGGACCGAGCCCCTAGCGGGAGGATACAATGAGCAGTTCTTC
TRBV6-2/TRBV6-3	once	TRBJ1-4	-	CASSYDGATNEKLFF	TGTGCCAGCAGTTACGACGGGGCAACTAATGAAAAACTGTTTTTT
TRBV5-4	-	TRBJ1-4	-	CASSLGPTGSNEKLFF	TGTGCCAGCAGCTTGGGGCCGACAGGAAGTAATGAAAAACTGTTTTTT
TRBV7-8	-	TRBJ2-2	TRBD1	CASSLVGQGSAGELFF	TGTGCCAGCAGCTTAGTGGGACAGGGGAGTGCCGGGGAGCTGTTTTTT
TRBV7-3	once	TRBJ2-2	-	CASSSGHLTGELFF	TGTGCCAGCAGCTCGGGACATTTGACCGGGGAGCTGTTTTTT
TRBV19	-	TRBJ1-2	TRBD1	CASSPPRLLTGKYGYTF	TGTGCCAGTAGTCCGCCCCGACTTCTGACAGGGAAGTATGGCTACACCTTC
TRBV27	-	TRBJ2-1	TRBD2	CASKSGTSAYNEQFF	TGTGCCAGCAAATCAGGGACTAGCGCATACAATGAGCAGTTCTTC
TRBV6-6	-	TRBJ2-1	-	CASSYPSAAQEGLIF	TGTGCCAGCAGTTACCCATCAGCGGCCCAAGAGGGCTTAATCTTC
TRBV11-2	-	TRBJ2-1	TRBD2	CASSFLSGGPYNEQFF	TGTGCCAGCAGCTTTCTATCGGGAGGCCCCTACAATGAGCAGTTCTTC
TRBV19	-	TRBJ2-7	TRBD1	CASRDRGRLDEQYF	TGTGCCAGTAGGGACAGGGGGCGCCTCGACGAGCAGTACTTC
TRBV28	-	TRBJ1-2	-	CASSLIGPGRSGYTF	TGTGCCAGCAGTTTAATCGGCCCGGGTCGGAGTGGCTACACCTTC
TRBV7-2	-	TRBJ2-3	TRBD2	CASSLMERGGLDTQYF	TGTGCCAGCAGCTTAATGGAGCGGGGGGGCTTGGATACGCAGTATTTT
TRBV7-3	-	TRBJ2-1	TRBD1	CASSANPGQSSYNEQFF	TGTGCCAGCAGCGCAAATCCGGGACAGAGCTCCTACAATGAGCAGTTCTTC
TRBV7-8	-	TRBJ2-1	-	CASSLQVTSTYNEQFF	TGTGCCAGCAGCTTACAGGTAACTTCGACCTACAATGAGCAGTTCTTC
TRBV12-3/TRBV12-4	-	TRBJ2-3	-	CASSLERGTQYF	TGTGCCAGCAGTTTAGAAAGGGGTACGCAGTATTTT